These T cell receptor beta chains were read from a single sample in a study of CD8 T cells in ankylosing spondylitis. TCRdb redid the calling of the 5' RACE reads with MiXCR, one entry per CDR3 protein. The repertoire holds fewer than 400,000 distinct CDR3 sequences, with roughly 14% as singletons. Sequencing input: blood, either unsorted or a sorted T cell fraction (not recorded which). The receptors were sampled from a male donor with ankylosing spondylitis or in good health (not recorded which). Both conserved end residues are part of each CDR3. Each record gives: V gene, clone size, D gene, J gene, CDR3 DNA, CDR3 protein. The D gene is left open where the match is weak. Some rows have no size entry. The others give once, few or many, or a class for an expanded clone.

>TRBV20-1|.|.|TRBJ2-5
TGCAGTGCTAGTGAGGGGCTAGAGACCCAGTACTTC
CSASEGLETQYF
>TRBV5-1|.|TRBD2|TRBJ2-7
TGCGCCAGCAGCTTGGGTACTAGCGCCGTCTACGAGCAGTACTTC
CASSLGTSAVYEQYF
>TRBV19|.|.|TRBJ1-5
TGTGCCAGTAGTATCCCCCCGCATCAGCCCCAGCATTTT
CASSIPPHQPQHF
>TRBV14|.|.|TRBJ2-1
TGTGCCAGCAGCTCCGGCGGCTGGGGGCCCTCCTACAATGAGCAGTTCTTC
CASSSGGWGPSYNEQFF
>TRBV18|.|TRBD1|TRBJ1-2
TGTGCCAGCTCACCCAGGCAGGGGGAACTAGGCTACACCTTC
CASSPRQGELGYTF
>TRBV18|.|.|TRBJ2-3
TGTGCCAGCTCACCCCAAGGAGTAGCGGCGGATACGCAGTATTTT
CASSPQGVAADTQYF
>TRBV5-8|few|.|TRBJ2-7
TGTGCCAGCAGCTACCAAGTGAGCTACGAGCAGTACTTC
CASSYQVSYEQYF
>TRBV12-3/TRBV12-4|.|.|TRBJ1-1
TGTGCCAGCAGCCAACTTAGGTATGAAGCTTTCTTT
CASSQLRYEAFF
>TRBV5-1|few|.|TRBJ2-3
TGCGCCAGCAGCTTGAAAGTCTACACAGATACGCAGTATTTT
CASSLKVYTDTQYF
>TRBV7-6|.|.|TRBJ2-3
TGTGCCAGCAGCTCCCTCCCAGATACGCAGTATTTT
CASSSLPDTQYF
>TRBV18|few|.|TRBJ1-2
TGTGCCAGCTCACCGAACGATTCCGGGAGCTACACCTTC
CASSPNDSGSYTF
>TRBV6-1|.|TRBD1|TRBJ1-5
TGTGCCAGCAACAGGGGAGATCAGCCCCAGCATTTT
CASNRGDQPQHF
>TRBV29-1|few|TRBD1|TRBJ2-3
TGCAGCGTCGATCCCGGGACAGCGCGAGATACGCAGTATTTT
CSVDPGTARDTQYF
>TRBV7-9|.|TRBD2|TRBJ2-1
TGTGCCAGCAGTTTCTTCAGCGGGGGGCCAACCTCGGGGCAGTTCTTC
CASSFFSGGPTSGQFF
>TRBV27|.|.|TRBJ2-3
TGTGCCAGCAGTACCCCGGGGTTTCGCACAGATACGCAGTATTTT
CASSTPGFRTDTQYF
>TRBV20-1|few|.|TRBJ1-2
TGCAGTGTTAGAGATACAGTCTATGGCTACACCTTC
CSVRDTVYGYTF
>TRBV6-1|.|TRBD1|TRBJ2-5
TGTGCCAGCAGAGAGACAGGGGGCGAATGGGAGACCCAGTACTTC
CASRETGGEWETQYF
>TRBV7-2|many|.|TRBJ2-3
TGTGCCAGCAGCCGGTATAGCACAGATACGCAGTATTTT
CASSRYSTDTQYF
>TRBV3-1|.|.|TRBJ2-3
TGTGCCAGCAGCCACTCCGGAGGGGTACAGTCCACAGATACGCAGTATTTT
CASSHSGGVQSTDTQYF
>TRBV7-9|few|.|TRBJ2-7
TGTGCCAGCAGCTCGGGTGGAGGGCTTACCTACGAGCAGTACTTC
CASSSGGGLTYEQYF
>TRBV4-1|.|.|TRBJ1-2
TGCGCCAGCAGCCAAGGGGGGGGGTACGACTACACCTTC
CASSQGGGYDYTF
>TRBV20-1|.|.|TRBJ2-7
TGCAGTGCTAAGGGGGGGAGCTCCTACGAGCAGTACTTC
CSAKGGSSYEQYF
>TRBV7-9|.|.|TRBJ2-3
TGTGCCAGCAGCCTCCGACCAGGGGCCCCAGATACGCAGTATTTT
CASSLRPGAPDTQYF
>TRBV5-1|once|.|TRBJ2-7
TGCGCCAGCAGCCCCGCCCTGACTGCCTACGAGCAGTACTTC
CASSPALTAYEQYF
>TRBV11-2|.|.|TRBJ2-2
TGTGCCAGCAGGCACAGGGATAACACCGGGGAGCTGTTTTTT
CASRHRDNTGELFF
>TRBV20-1|.|.|TRBJ2-3
TGCAGTGCACCCCATCCGAAGGATACGCAGTATTTT
CSAPHPKDTQYF
>TRBV6-2/TRBV6-3|.|.|TRBJ2-7
TGTGCCAGCAGAGGGGGTACCTACGAGCAGTACTTC
CASRGGTYEQYF
>TRBV12-3/TRBV12-4|few|TRBD2|TRBJ2-1
TGTGCCAGCAGTCGAAGCGGGAGGAATGAGCAGTTCTTC
CASSRSGRNEQFF
>TRBV4-2|few|.|TRBJ2-7
TGTGCCAGCAGCCAAGATTGGCAGGGGTCGATCGAGCAGTACTTC
CASSQDWQGSIEQYF
>TRBV25-1|.|.|TRBJ1-3
TGTGCCAGCAGTGAAGGGCTGAGCTCTGGAAACACCATATATTTT
CASSEGLSSGNTIYF
>TRBV12-3/TRBV12-4|.|.|TRBJ2-7
TGTGCCAGCAGTTCCCACGGCTCCTACGAGCAGTACTTC
CASSSHGSYEQYF
>TRBV7-6|.|.|TRBJ2-1
TGTGCCAGCAGCTACCCGGGACTCTCCTACAATGAGCAGTTCTTC
CASSYPGLSYNEQFF
>TRBV10-3|.|TRBD1|TRBJ2-7
TGTGCCATCAGTGTGACAGGGATCCACGAGCAGTACTTC
CAISVTGIHEQYF
>TRBV5-8|.|TRBD1|TRBJ1-6
TGTGCCAGCAGCTTGAGAGGGGGCGGTAATTCACCCCTCCACTTT
CASSLRGGGNSPLHF
>TRBV7-9|.|TRBD1|TRBJ1-1
TGTGCCAGCAGCCCAGGGGACAGGATGAACACTGAAGCTTTCTTT
CASSPGDRMNTEAFF
>TRBV25-1|.|TRBD1|TRBJ1-2
TGTGCCAGCAGTGTAACCGGGACGGGGACAGTGTATGGCTACACCTTC
CASSVTGTGTVYGYTF
>TRBV11-1|few|.|TRBJ2-3
TGTGCCAGCAGCTCCCGGGACTCATACACAGATACGCAGTATTTT
CASSSRDSYTDTQYF
>TRBV29-1|.|.|TRBJ2-3
TGCAGCGTTGCAGACACAGATACGCAGTATTTT
CSVADTDTQYF
>TRBV3-1|many|TRBD1|TRBJ1-1
TGTGCCAGCAGACCACGAGGGGCCAGGGGGGGGAACACTGAAGCTTTCTTT
CASRPRGARGGNTEAFF
>TRBV7-9|.|.|TRBJ2-2
TGTGCCAGCAGCTACACCGACAGGAACACCGGGGAGCTGTTTTTT
CASSYTDRNTGELFF
>TRBV6-1|few|TRBD2|TRBJ2-2
TGTGCCAGCAGTCGGAGAAGCGGGATGGCAACCGGGGAGCTGTTTTTT
CASSRRSGMATGELFF
>TRBV3-1|few|TRBD2|TRBJ2-1
TGTGCCAGCAGCTCGCGGGGGGGCCAAGAGCAGTTCTTC
CASSSRGGQEQFF
>TRBV6-2/TRBV6-3|.|.|TRBJ2-2
TGTGCCAGCAGTTACTCGATAGGAAAAGCTTCGAACACCGGGGAGCTGTTTTTT
CASSYSIGKASNTGELFF
>TRBV6-1|.|.|TRBJ2-2
TGTGCCAGCAGACGAACGAACACCGGGGAGCTGTTTTTT
CASRRTNTGELFF
>TRBV5-6|many|TRBD1|TRBJ2-1
TGTGCCAGCAGCGAGGGACAGGGGTCATATAATGAGCAGTTCTTC
CASSEGQGSYNEQFF
>TRBV3-1|few|.|TRBJ2-3
TGTGCCAGCAGCCAAGGTTGGGCGGGGTCGGGGGATACGCAGTATTTT
CASSQGWAGSGDTQYF
>TRBV7-2|.|.|TRBJ1-4
TGTGCCAGCAGCCGCGGGCCAGAGGAAAAACTGTTTTTT
CASSRGPEEKLFF
>TRBV28|.|.|TRBJ2-3
TGTGCCAGCAGTTTAGACCTTACCCTCTCCACAGATACGCAGTATTTT
CASSLDLTLSTDTQYF
>TRBV2|.|.|TRBJ2-1
TGTGCCAGCAGGTCCCTTCAGGCAGGACTTGAGCAGTTCTTC
CASRSLQAGLEQFF
>TRBV25-1|many|TRBD2|TRBJ2-5
TGTGCCAGCAGCGAAGCGGGGGGGAGACAAGAGACCCAGTACTTC
CASSEAGGRQETQYF
>TRBV5-1|.|.|TRBJ1-1
TGCGCCAGCAGCTTGGAAAGGCTCGGGGGTGCGAACACTGAAGCTTTCTTT
CASSLERLGGANTEAFF
>TRBV20-1|.|TRBD1|TRBJ2-7
TGCAGTGCAGATTCTTCCGGGACAGGGAATTACGAGCAGTACTTC
CSADSSGTGNYEQYF
>TRBV5-1|few|.|TRBJ1-1
TGCGCCAGCAGCCCGCCGGGGACACCTGAAGCTTTCTTT
CASSPPGTPEAFF
>TRBV12-3/TRBV12-4|.|.|TRBJ1-1
TGTGCCAGCAGTTTAAGGGCCAAGGTCACTGAAGCTTTCTTT
CASSLRAKVTEAFF
>TRBV12-3/TRBV12-4|.|TRBD2|TRBJ2-5
TGTGCCAGCAGTCCCCGGACTAGCGGGGGGTCCCAAGAGACCCAGTACTTC
CASSPRTSGGSQETQYF
>TRBV5-6|.|TRBD1|TRBJ2-1
TGTGCCAGCAGCAACTCGAACAGGGGGCTCTACAATGAGCAGTTCTTC
CASSNSNRGLYNEQFF
>TRBV5-1|.|TRBD2|TRBJ2-7
TGCGCCAGCAGGTCTAGTAGCGGGACTCCCTACGAGCAGTACTTC
CASRSSSGTPYEQYF